Listed below are T cell receptor beta chains from one sample, sequenced in a study of blood T cell repertoires in COVID-19. Method: immunoSEQ multiplex PCR; TCRdb's copy keeps in-frame clones and lacks some. The sample lists around 260,000 clones; roughly 88% were seen once. The sample comprised peripheral blood. The source of these receptors is a woman aged 25 to 45 with active or convalescent COVID-19. Both conserved end residues are trimmed from each CDR3. The order of the fields is J gene, V gene, CDR3 protein.

TRBJ2-3	TRBV6-6	ASSYVAGRDTQY
TRBJ2-5	TRBV5-5	ASSLRGLQETQY
TRBJ1-4	TRBV9	ASSVTPGGEKLF
TRBJ2-5	TRBV2	ASSEAVGGTQY
TRBJ2-3	TRBV4-3	ASSQYSSAGGTDTQY
TRBJ2-1	TRBV4-3	ASSQDWGAEGYNEQF
TRBJ1-4	TRBV14	ASSHGQGRRLF
TRBJ1-3	TRBV12-3/TRBV12-4	ARALGNTIY
TRBJ2-1	TRBV9	ASSAGRGPRGEQF
TRBJ1-2	TRBV10-3	AISESTGSYGYT
TRBJ2-3	TRBV24-1	ATRRGSTDTQY
TRBJ2-2	TRBV9	ASSVQGQPYTGELF
TRBJ1-4	TRBV30	AWSAGIAREKLF
TRBJ1-5	TRBV18	ASSPLQGYQPQH
TRBJ2-1	TRBV5-8	ASSSGGQTYNEQF
TRBJ2-7	TRBV27	ASSRQGPYEQY
TRBJ1-1	TRBV18	ASSPGTGWAVGTEAF
TRBJ2-7	TRBV27	ASSFPGSYEQY
TRBJ2-1	TRBV27	ASSTKPGVYNEQF
TRBJ2-1	TRBV5-1	ASSASLAGLYNEQF
TRBJ2-2	TRBV2	ASSEQGGTGELF
TRBJ2-5	TRBV5-6	ASSFFSRGLGLQETQY
TRBJ1-1	TRBV5-1	ASSLEWGGTEAF
TRBJ1-1	TRBV19	ASNLRTGDTEAF
TRBJ2-7	TRBV5-1	ASSSRDRDLSYEQY
TRBJ2-2	TRBV2	ASSAGLPFKELF
TRBJ2-1	TRBV9	ASSRTVHNEQF
TRBJ2-2	TRBV27	ASSPPAGVTGELF
TRBJ1-1	TRBV7-9	ASSPGGDTEAF
TRBJ1-6	TRBV15	ATSSVSGNSPLH
TRBJ1-1	TRBV7-8	ASSTAQRANTEAF
TRBJ2-5	TRBV5-1	ASSFGSKETQY
TRBJ1-5	TRBV7-2	ASSLVGQGGSQPQH
TRBJ2-3	TRBV18	ASSPNRDRSTDTQY
TRBJ1-3	TRBV4-3	ASSPFVGQFSGNTIY
TRBJ1-4	TRBV5-1	ASKDSLNEKLF
TRBJ1-2	TRBV6-5	ASISTGVNYGYT
TRBJ1-1	TRBV18	ASSPPGNTEAF
TRBJ1-6	TRBV5-6	ASSLAGGTYNSPLH
TRBJ2-6	TRBV30	AWSPFSGANVLT
TRBJ1-4	TRBV24-1	ATSDPRGGRNEKLF
TRBJ2-1	TRBV7-2	ASSSNPGGAPYNEQF
TRBJ1-2	TRBV7-2	ASSPRTGNYGYT
TRBJ2-1	TRBV27	ASSSGIRELEQF
TRBJ2-1	TRBV7-2	ASSSWTSGGGEQF
TRBJ2-7	TRBV28	ASGRRGGEQY
TRBJ2-4	TRBV9	ASSVAPMRDSRRGNIQY
TRBJ1-2	TRBV19	ASSLQGSTMGYT
TRBJ1-3	TRBV30	ARDAEGNTIY
TRBJ2-5	TRBV4-1	ASSQASLKETQY
TRBJ2-4	TRBV20-1	SAGLEDIQY
TRBJ1-2	TRBV5-3	ARTPNRGEDDYGYT
TRBJ2-3	TRBV7-9	ASSLAQTSGGSRTDTQY
TRBJ1-2	TRBV30	AWAQGAYGYT
TRBJ2-5	TRBV5-1	ASSFDRQGMELAQY
TRBJ2-1	TRBV4-3	ASSQALAGAYNEQF
TRBJ1-5	TRBV18	ASSPQNRDRFSNQPQH
TRBJ1-2	TRBV3-1/TRBV3-2	ASSQVLQAPYGYT
TRBJ2-1	TRBV19	ASSMPPRLAGGSEQF